This TCR beta chain emerged from a study of CD8 T cells in Susac syndrome (dated by TCRdb to between 2018 and 2021). Background on the whole study: Repertoire sequencing was used to test whether CD8+ T cell activation and differentiation in Susac syndrome was antigen driven. The study at large found these results: The study acknowledged that relatively few individuals were included in the TCR sequencing and HLA analysis.

V drops 7 bases and J drops 8 bases, leaving 8 bases in between. According to the germline V gene, CDR1 reads MGHRA and CDR2 reads YSYEKL. From cysteine to phenylalanine, the CDR3 is 11 amino acids long. Only the CDR3 DNA is retained, 33 bases long and in frame from the first base. RNA was extracted with the RNeasy kit and roughly 0.45 to 1 ug was reverse transcribed using random hexamers. The immunoSEQ multiplex PCR assay, covering 54 Vbeta and 13 Jbeta segments, was used to amplify TCR beta CDR3 regions. Bias from PCR amplification was corrected by using a synthetic template baseline for primer optimization and for computational correction. The paper's data handling went like this. Only productive sequences were kept, with reads annotated to V, D and J genes according to IMGT and analyzed in immunoSEQ Analyzer. To calculate clonality, Shannon entropy was normalized by log2 of the number of productive unique sequences and then subtracted from one. Public and private clones were assessed among the 100 most prevalent clones of each patient and control. A clone was defined as Susac-specific if it was absent from the healthy and MS cohorts, from about a thousand published viral clones and from other ImmuneACCESS disease sequences. The raw public reads went through TCRdb reprocessing: fastp at Q25, MiXCR clone calling, in-frame beta chains kept. Each entry merges the rows of one CDR3 protein and shows their most common DNA and genes. Clone size and V and J calls follow TCRdb, not the original study. The sample profile shows 100,000 to 150,000 distinct CDR3 sequences; roughly 94% of them were found once. The ten top clones hold approximately 0.12% of the sample.

Comments on this clonotype: Its antigen remains unidentified. Base quality data are lacking; no much larger clone is found one base away.

Peripheral blood CD8+ and CD4+ T cells from healthy donors, Susac syndrome patients and multiple sclerosis patients were profiled using high-throughput TCR beta sequencing. The multiple sclerosis controls were treatment-naive patients whose relapsing-remitting disease, either stable or active, fulfilled the revised McDonald criteria. CD8+ TEMRA cells were enriched by FACS, while bulk CD8+ and CD4+ T cells were purified by magnetic negative isolation. Blood was drawn into EDTA tubes, processed within 24 hours, and PBMCs were isolated by density gradient centrifugation. PBMCs destined for TCR sequencing were cryopreserved in liquid nitrogen and later thawed in a 37 °C water bath. The sorted or isolated CD4+, CD8+ and CD8+ TEMRA cells had a purity of 90% or higher.

Sequencing input: CD4+ T cells from PBMCs. The receptor's source is a human donor with multiple sclerosis. Here the chain combines TRBV4-1 and TRBJ2-2, with the D gene not clear enough to name. The nucleotides are TGCGCCAGCAAAAGTGGTGGGGAGCTGTTTTTT. Translated, this gives CASKSGGELFF.